These 11 T cell receptor beta chains share one sample of origin, sequenced in a study of cytomegalovirus exposure and HLA in healthy donors. The primer mix had 60 Vbeta and 13 Jbeta primers. Method: immunoSEQ multiplex PCR; TCRdb's copy keeps in-frame clones and lacks some. The sample holds tens of thousands of clones. The sequencing sample was made of PBMCs. All receptors come from a woman aged 25 to 39 in good health and CMV-seropositive.

The genes are TRBV2 and TRBJ1-2, with 9 bases aligning to TRBD1. The trim removed 3 bases at V and 8 bases at J, leaving 10 bases unmatched. The CDR3 totals 15 residues. Germline CDR1 is SNHLY and CDR2 is FYNNEI. In nucleotides, the CDR3 is TGTGCCAGCAGTGACACCGGGACAGGGAAATTGGGCTACACCTTC. Translation gives CASSDTGTGKLGYTF.

The rearrangement uses TRBV5-1 and TRBJ2-4; TRBD2 matches at 8 bases. V lost 4 bases and J lost 12; bases outside the gene matches: 12. This CDR3 is built from 14 residues. CDR1 and CDR2 from the germline V gene are SGHRS and YFSETQ. CDR3 residues: CASSRLAYRDGQYF. CDR3 nucleotide sequence: TGCGCCAGCAGCCGACTAGCGTACCGGGATGGTCAGTACTTC.

The V and J genes are TRBV5-1 and TRBJ2-7; 9 positions match TRBD2. The length of the CDR3 is 16 residues. The V segment lost 4 bases and the J segment 3 bases; nucleotides outside the gene matches: 11. From germline, CDR1 is SGHRS and CDR2 YFSETQ. Written as DNA, the CDR3 is TGCGCCAGCAGCCCAGGGGGGCGGGAGGGCCTCTACGAGCAGTACTTC. This gives the protein CASSPGGREGLYEQYF.

The CDR3 here is CASSHSYGYTF. The CDR3 nucleotides read TGTGCCAGTAGTCACAGTTATGGCTACACCTTC. This sequence joins TRBV19 and TRBJ1-2, with no clear D. The CDR3 covers 11 residues. V was clipped by 5 bases and J by 5 bases, with 6 bases between them. Germline CDR1 and CDR2: LNHDA and SQIVND (reference sequence).

The rearrangement uses TRBV19 and TRBJ1-2; D is unclear. Per the germline V gene, CDR1 is LNHDA and CDR2 is SQIVND (reference sequence). Trimming left V 3 bases short and J 3 bases short, with 11 bases between. The CDR3 runs to 14 residues. DNA for the CDR3: TGTGCCAGTAGTATCGGAGGGAGCGACTATGGCTACACCTTC. This encodes CASSIGGSDYGYTF. Full variable domain (rest looked up from reference TRBV19 and TRBJ1-2): DGGITQSPKYLFRKEGQNVTLSCEQNLNHDAMYWYRQDPGQGLRLIYYSQIVNDFQKGDIAEGYSVSREKKESFPLTVTSAQKNPTAFYLCASSIGGSDYGYTFGSGTRLTVV.

The V call is TRBV7-9, the J call TRBJ2-2, with TRBD2 as a possible D gene (5 bases). Trimming left V 2 bases short and J 7 bases short, with 20 bases between. The CDR3 is 17 residues long. Germline values: CDR1 SEHNR, CDR2 FQNEAQ (reference sequence). CDR3 sequence: CASSLNLGESLYGELFF. CDR3 nucleotides: TGTGCCAGCAGCTTAAATCTTGGGGAGTCTCTCTACGGGGAGCTGTTTTTT.

The chain has TRBV14 and TRBJ1-2; 12 bases fit TRBD1. The CDR3 has 19 residues. The germline V gene has CDR1 SGHDN and CDR2 FVKESK. The junction had 18 bases not matched to a gene; V was cut back by 4 bases and J by 6 bases. CDR3 sequence (DNA): TGTGCCAGCAGCCCCCTTACCTTCGGGACAGGGGGCGGATCCCATGGCTACACCTTC. Translating it yields CASSPLTFGTGGGSHGYTF.

This chain uses TRBV29-1 with TRBJ1-5, with 11 bases matching TRBD1. With V trimmed by 4 bases and J by 5 bases, 4 bases remained unmatched. CDR1 and CDR2 (germline): SQVTM, ANQGSEA. There are 14 residues in the CDR3. The CDR3, as DNA: TGCAGCGTTGGGGAGGGACAGGGGGATCAGCCCCAGCATTTT. Translating gives CSVGEGQGDQPQHF.

The rearrangement links TRBV6-1 to TRBJ2-3; 8 bases fit TRBD1. This CDR3 has 13 amino acids. Germline-derived CDR1 and CDR2 are MNHNS and SASEGT. J lost 1 base, V lost 9 bases, and 3 bases had no gene match. Here the CDR3 reads CASYRGGTDTQYF. CDR3 DNA sequence: TGTGCCAGTTACAGGGGGGGCACAGATACGCAGTATTTT.

The chain has TRBV6-5 and TRBJ2-1, with a tentative D call TRBD2 (5 bases). Deletions cut 0 bases from V and 4 bases from J, with 7 bases between. Germline loops: CDR1 MNHEY, CDR2 SVGAGI. The CDR3 is made up of 14 amino acids. The CDR3 bases are TGTGCCAGCAGTTACTCGAGGACTTACAATGAGCAGTTCTTC. It translates to CASSYSRTYNEQFF.

The V gene is TRBV6-1, the J gene TRBJ2-1, with 9 bases identical to TRBD1. V was clipped by 4 bases and J by 6 bases; unmatched bases: 1. The germline CDR1 and CDR2 sequences are MNHNS and SASEGT. The CDR3 runs 13 residues. CDR3 loop: CASSGDRANEQFF. CDR3 DNA sequence: TGTGCCAGCAGTGGGGACAGGGCCAATGAGCAGTTCTTC.